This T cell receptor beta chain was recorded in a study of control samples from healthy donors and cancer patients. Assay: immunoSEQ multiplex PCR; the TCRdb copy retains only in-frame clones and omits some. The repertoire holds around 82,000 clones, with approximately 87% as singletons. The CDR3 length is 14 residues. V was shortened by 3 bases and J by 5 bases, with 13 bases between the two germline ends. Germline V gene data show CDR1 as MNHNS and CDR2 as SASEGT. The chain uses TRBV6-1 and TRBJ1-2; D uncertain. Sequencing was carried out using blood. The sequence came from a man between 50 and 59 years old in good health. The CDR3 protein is CASSEGSGMYGYTF. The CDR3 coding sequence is TGTGCCAGCAGTGAGGGTAGCGGAATGTATGGCTACACCTTC.